The 19 T cell receptor beta chains listed next were all sequenced from one sample in a study of blood T cell repertoires in COVID-19 (dated by TCRdb to 2020 to 2022). Libraries were prepared through the immunoSEQ multiplex PCR assay. TCRdb holds this immuneACCESS table with in-frame rearrangements only. Some clones are missing; in checked studies, unresolved V genes explain under half, and the rest has no known cause. This sample is represented by under 400,000 clones; approximately 86% of them were singletons. The ten top clones hold around 4% of the sample. The sequencing sample was made of PBMCs or T cells enriched from blood (not recorded which). The receptors originated from a woman in her 40s with acute COVID-19.

The chain is built from TRBV11-2 and TRBJ1-1, with unresolved D. V gave up 2 bases and J gave up 11 bases, with 12 bases separating them. Germline V gene data show CDR1 as SGHAT and CDR2 as FQNNGV. The CDR3 is 12 residues long. Written as DNA, the CDR3 is TGTGCCAGCAGCTTAATTCACGGTTGGGCTTTCTTT. This translates into CASSLIHGWAFF.

The rearrangement links TRBV7-8 to TRBJ2-2; tentative D call: TRBD1 (5 bases). CDR3 length equals 16 residues. CDR1 and CDR2 from the germline V gene are SGHVS and FQNEAQ. The V end lost 0 bases, the J end lost 1 base, and 9 bases lay between the germline ends. This CDR3 is CASSLAFTGNTGELFF. The CDR3 DNA is TGTGCCAGCAGCTTAGCCTTTACAGGGAACACCGGGGAGCTGTTTTTT.

This clone was counted between two and nine times. The genes are TRBV7-9 and TRBJ1-1, with D perhaps TRBD1 (6 bases). V was cut by 0 bases and J by 3 bases, with 17 bases left in between. CDR1 and CDR2 from the germline V gene are SEHNR and FQNEAQ (reference sequence). The CDR3 is 17 residues long. The CDR3, as DNA: TGTGCCAGCAGCTTAGCGCAGGGCGGGGGCGCTCACACTGAAGCTTTCTTT. Amino acids: CASSLAQGGGAHTEAFF.

The chain links TRBV6-2 or TRBV6-3 to TRBJ1-2; no reliable D call. Germline V gene data show CDR1 as MNHEY and CDR2 as SVGEGT. This CDR3 contains 15 residues. Trimming left V 5 bases short and J 1 base short, with 14 bases between. The CDR3 protein is CASSLSGTNNYGYTF. The CDR3 bases are TGTGCCAGCAGTCTTTCAGGCACCAATAACTATGGCTACACCTTC.

J is TRBJ1-5 and V is TRBV5-1; D is perhaps TRBD1 (5 bases). This CDR3 is built from 15 residues. Germline V gene lookup returns CDR1 SGHRS and CDR2 YFSETQ. Trimming removed 1 base at V and 4 bases at J, with 12 bases between. CDR3 nucleotides: TGCGCCAGCAGCTTGCGGGACTTTACAAATCAGCCCCAGCATTTT. Encoded protein: CASSLRDFTNQPQHF.

This clone was seen just once. This chain connects TRBV19 to TRBJ1-2, with 8 bases lining up with TRBD1. The CDR3 has 15 residues. In germline, CDR1 is LNHDA, CDR2 SQIVND (reference sequence). V was clipped by 3 bases and J by 2 bases; unmatched bases: 5. CDR3 nucleotides: TGTGCCAGTAGTATTCGGACAGGGACCAACTATGGCTACACCTTC. Encoded protein: CASSIRTGTNYGYTF.

This clone was observed a handful of times. The gene calls are TRBV3-1 (or the pseudogene TRBV3-2) and TRBJ2-1, with D perhaps matching TRBD2 (5 bases). Trimming took off 0 bases at V and 4 bases at J, with 10 bases between the two ends. Germline values: CDR1 LGHDT, CDR2 YNNKEL (reference sequence). The CDR3 is 15 residues long. The CDR3: CASSQDSSRYNEQFF. In DNA form, the CDR3 reads TGTGCCAGCAGCCAAGACTCTAGCCGTTACAATGAGCAGTTCTTC.

The chain couples TRBV7-2 to TRBJ2-2; TRBD1 aligns across 10 bases. The CDR3 contains 15 residues. The V gene end was trimmed by 4 bases and the J gene end by 4 bases; junction bases not matched to a gene: 3. Germline V gene data show CDR1 as SGHTA and CDR2 as FQGNSA. This chain's CDR3 is CASSYRTGGTGELFF. CDR3 nucleotide sequence: TGTGCCAGCAGCTACAGGACAGGGGGCACCGGGGAGCTGTTTTTT.

The chain couples TRBV18 to TRBJ1-1, with TRBD1 matching 8 bases. Trimming cost V 5 bases and J 1 base; bases outside gene matches: 6. The CDR3 has 15 residues. Germline CDR1 and CDR2: KGHSH and LQKENI. CDR3 nucleotide sequence: TGTGCCAGCTCATCACGACAGGGGTGGAACACTGAAGCTTTCTTT. Translated: CASSSRQGWNTEAFF.

In DNA, the CDR3 is TGTGCCAGCAGCTTAAGGGGGGTCTCCCAAGAGACCCAGTACTTC. Its translation: CASSLRGVSQETQYF. The J gene is TRBJ2-5, the V gene TRBV7-3; D perhaps matches TRBD2 (6 bases). This CDR3 comprises 15 residues. The V end lost 1 base, the J end lost 1 base, and 10 bases lay between the germline ends. The germline gives CDR1 SGHTA, CDR2 FQGTGA.

This chain links TRBV9 with TRBJ1-6; no reliable D call. The CDR3 runs 15 residues. V lost 2 bases to trimming and J lost 6 bases, with 12 bases between them. Germline V gives CDR1 SGDLS, CDR2 YYNGEE. CDR3 in amino acids: CASSVSAVVNSPLHF. In DNA, the CDR3 is TGTGCCAGCAGCGTTTCGGCGGTTGTTAATTCACCCCTCCACTTT.

V usage is TRBV11-3 and J usage is TRBJ2-2; tentative D call: TRBD2 (6 bases). Deletions cut 3 bases from V and 2 bases from J, with 10 bases between. The CDR3 has 15 amino acids. From germline, CDR1 is SGHNT and CDR2 YENEEA. The CDR3 DNA is TGTGCCAGCAGCTTTTCGGGAGTAAACACCGGGGAGCTGTTTTTT. This encodes CASSFSGVNTGELFF.

The chain employs TRBV15 and TRBJ2-1; D possibly corresponds to TRBD1 (6 bases). Trimming pared 3 bases from V and 0 bases from J, leaving 9 bases between. The CDR3 sequence is 15 residues long. CDR1 and CDR2 from the germline V gene are LNHNV and YYDKDF (reference sequence). The CDR3 DNA sequence: TGTGCCACCAGCAGGGACAGAGCCTCCTACAATGAGCAGTTCTTC. Its protein product is CATSRDRASYNEQFF. The variable domain in full, with the rest retrieved from reference TRBV15 and TRBJ2-1, is DAMVIQNPRYQVTQFGKPVTLSCSQTLNHNVMYWYQQKSSQAPKLLFHYYDKDFNNEADTPDNFQSRRPNTSFCFLDIRSPGLGDTAMYLCATSRDRASYNEQFFGPGTRLTVL.

The CDR3 region is CASSSSGGGNIQYF. The CDR3 DNA follows: TGTGCCAGCAGCTCTTCGGGGGGCGGAAACATTCAGTACTTC. The chain uses TRBV7-2 and TRBJ2-4; perhaps TRBD2 as D (7 bases). Germline V CDR1 and CDR2: SGHTA, FQGNSA. V was clipped by 4 bases and J by 6 bases, with 13 bases between them. The CDR3 spans 14 residues.

This clone was seen more than once but under ten times. This chain joins TRBV4-2 and TRBJ2-6; 13 nucleotides match TRBD2. Germline V CDR1 and CDR2: LGHNA, YNFKEQ. V shed 4 bases, J shed 0 bases, and the junction held 3 bases outside the gene matches. This CDR3 spans 18 amino acids. CDR3 protein: CASSLGLAGVSGANVLTF. As DNA, the CDR3 is TGTGCCAGCAGCCTAGGACTAGCGGGGGTCTCTGGGGCCAACGTCCTGACTTTC.

This clone was counted once. This chain joins TRBV4-1 and TRBJ1-2, with a possible D match to TRBD1 (6 bases). The germline gives CDR1 MGHRA, CDR2 YSYEKL. This CDR3 region has 14 residues. V lost 2 bases and J lost 6, with 13 bases in between. CDR3 loop: CASSQSGRGNGYTF. The CDR3 bases are TGCGCCAGCAGCCAATCGGGCAGGGGTAATGGCTACACCTTC.

In this sample, this clone turned up a few times. This CDR3 reads CASSLAPTGRQPQHF. In DNA, the CDR3 is TGTGCCAGCAGCTTGGCCCCGACAGGCAGACAGCCCCAGCATTTT. The chain has TRBV5-5 and TRBJ1-5; weak D call: TRBD1 (6 bases). This CDR3 contains 15 residues. Germline loops: CDR1 SGHKS, CDR2 YYEKEE (reference sequence). The V and J ends lost 0 bases and 7 bases respectively, with 14 bases between them.

V gene TRBV4-2 combines with J gene TRBJ2-3; the match to TRBD2 covers 11 bases. CDR1 and CDR2 (germline): LGHNA, YNFKEQ. The ends lost 4 bases at V and 5 bases at J; junction bases unmatched: 8. The CDR3 sequence is 16 residues long. CDR3 sequence: CASSLSSGGPGDTQYF. CDR3 DNA sequence: TGTGCCAGCAGCCTGTCTAGCGGGGGGCCCGGAGATACGCAGTATTTT.

This chain links TRBV28 with TRBJ1-5; D might be TRBD1 (5 bases). CDR3 length equals 15 residues. V was cut by 4 bases and J by 2 bases, with 12 bases left in between. Germline CDR1 is MDHEN and CDR2 is SYDVKM. As DNA, the CDR3 is TGTGCCAGCAGTTCCGAAGGGGTAGGCAATCAGCCCCAGCATTTT. Its translation: CASSSEGVGNQPQHF.